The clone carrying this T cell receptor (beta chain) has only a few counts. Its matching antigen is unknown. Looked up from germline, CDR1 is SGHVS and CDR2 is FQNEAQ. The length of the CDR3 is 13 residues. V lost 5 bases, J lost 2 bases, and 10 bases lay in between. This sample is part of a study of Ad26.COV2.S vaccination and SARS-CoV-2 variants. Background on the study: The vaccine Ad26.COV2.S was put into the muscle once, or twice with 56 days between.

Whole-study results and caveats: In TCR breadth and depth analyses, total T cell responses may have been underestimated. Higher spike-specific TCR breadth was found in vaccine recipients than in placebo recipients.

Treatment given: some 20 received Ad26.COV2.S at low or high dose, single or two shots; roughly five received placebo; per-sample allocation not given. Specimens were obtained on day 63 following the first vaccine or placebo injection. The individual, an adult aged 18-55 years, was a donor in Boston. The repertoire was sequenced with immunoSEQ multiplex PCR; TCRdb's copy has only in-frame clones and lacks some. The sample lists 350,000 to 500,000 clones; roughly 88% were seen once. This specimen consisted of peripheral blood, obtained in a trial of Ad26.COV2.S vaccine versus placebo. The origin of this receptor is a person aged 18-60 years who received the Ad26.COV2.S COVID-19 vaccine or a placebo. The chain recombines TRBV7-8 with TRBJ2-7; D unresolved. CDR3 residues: CASSDRQPYEQYF. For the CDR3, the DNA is TGTGCCAGCAGCGACCGGCAGCCCTACGAGCAGTACTTC.